This passage covers 20 T cell receptor beta chains from one sample sequenced in a study of blood T cells in healthy people across ages. Alongside a J-beta primer mix, a sample-barcoded 5' primer served in a second PCR lasting roughly 7 to 12 cycles. Each CDR3 protein is one row after TCRdb ran MiXCR on the 5' RACE reads. In the table there are under 2 million distinct CDR3 sequences, 34% of which are singletons. Sequencing was done on a sample of blood. Receptors were obtained from a woman between 25 and 40 years old in good health.

The CDR3 region has the DNA TGCGCCAGCAGCTTGGCCGGCGGTTCTCCCTCCGAGCAGTACTTC. It yields the protein CASSLAGGSPSEQYF. The rearrangement links TRBV5-1 to TRBJ2-7, with unresolved D. Per the germline V gene, CDR1 is SGHRS and CDR2 is YFSETQ. Trimming cost V 0 bases and J 6 bases, with 16 bases left between them. The CDR3 runs 15 residues.

This clonotype showed up just a few times. A much larger clone is a single base away; this may be a read error. J is TRBJ2-1 and V is TRBV27; no definite D call. Germline CDR1 MNHEY, CDR2 SMNVEV (reference sequence). The CDR3 is made up of 13 amino acids. V gave up 3 bases and J gave up 2 bases, with 5 bases separating them. CDR3 DNA sequence: TGTGCCAGCAGTTTCGACGCCTACAATGAGCAGTTCTTC. Residues: CASSFDAYNEQFF.

This chain joins TRBV6-1 and TRBJ2-1; tentatively, D is TRBD1 (6 bases). Per germline, CDR1 MNHNS and CDR2 SASEGT. The CDR3 contains 13 residues. The V gene lost 8 bases and the J gene lost 4 bases, with 12 bases spanning the gap. The CDR3 loop reads CASRTDGYNEQFF. In DNA form, the CDR3 reads TGTGCCAGCCGGACAGACGGGTACAATGAGCAGTTCTTC.

The chain uses TRBV6-6 and TRBJ1-6, with D possibly TRBD1 on 6 matching bases. Trimming stripped 2 bases from V and 7 bases from J, with 9 bases between. Germline V gene data show CDR1 as MNHNY and CDR2 as SVGAGI (reference sequence). The CDR3 runs to 14 residues. CDR3 sequence: CASSYRDINSPLHF. CDR3 coding DNA: TGTGCCAGCAGTTACCGGGACATCAATTCACCCCTCCACTTT.

Notes on this clonotype: A much larger clone is a single base away; this may be a read error. The rearrangement joins TRBV5-1 to TRBJ2-7, with D unclear. The CDR3 sequence is 12 residues long. Germline CDR1 and CDR2: SGHRS and YFSETQ. The CDR3 spells CASSLGRSERYF. The CDR3 bases are TGCGCCAGCAGCTTGGGGCGGAGCGAGCGGTACTTC.

The rearrangement uses TRBV15 and TRBJ2-5; D may be TRBD1 (5 bases). Judging by the DNA end, TRBJ2-7 fits better; the J call may be wrong. This CDR3 has 15 amino acids. In germline, CDR1 is LNHNV, CDR2 YYDKDF (reference sequence). As DNA, the CDR3 is TGTGCCACCAGCAGAGAACAGGACGGGCACTACGAGCAGTACTTC. Its protein is CATSREQDGHYEQYF.

The genes are TRBV5-1 and TRBJ1-2; TRBD1 matches 10 bases. J was trimmed by 8 bases and V by 6 bases; bases with no gene match: 7. The CDR3 totals 13 residues. Germline CDR1 is SGHRS and CDR2 is YFSETQ. The CDR3: CASTRTGGRGYTF. The CDR3, as DNA: TGCGCCAGCACCAGGACAGGGGGACGGGGCTACACCTTC. Combining the CDR3 with reference TRBV5-1 and TRBJ1-2 gives the whole variable domain KAGVTQTPRYLIKTRGQQVTLSCSPISGHRSVSWYQQTPGQGLQFLFEYFSETQRNKGNFPGRFSGRQFSNSRSEMNVSTLELGDSALYLCASTRTGGRGYTFGSGTRLTVV.

In this sample, this clonotype turned up a few times. The chain couples TRBV2 to TRBJ2-1, with a tentative D call TRBD1 (5 bases). Germline-derived CDR1 and CDR2 are SNHLY and FYNNEI. V was shortened by 4 bases and J by 12 bases, with 10 bases between the two germline ends. CDR3 length equals 11 residues. Written as DNA, the CDR3 is TGTGCCAGCAGTGTACAAGGGGTGCAGTTCTTC. It is translated as CASSVQGVQFF.

This clonotype was recorded a few times. V and J are TRBV3-1 and TRBJ2-7; D gene uncertain. V lost 6 bases, J lost 5 bases, and 11 bases lay in between. The CDR3 spans 12 residues. Germline V CDR1 and CDR2: LGHDT, YNNKEL (reference sequence). The CDR3 sequence: CASSIVSHEQYF. The CDR3 DNA sequence: TGTGCCAGCAGTATCGTGAGCCACGAGCAGTACTTC.

The chain recombines TRBV6-9 with TRBJ2-7, with 14 bases that match TRBD2. The V segment lost 8 bases and the J segment 2 bases; nucleotides outside the gene matches: 2. The CDR3 is 14 residues long. From germline, CDR1 is MNHGY and CDR2 SVAAGI. In DNA form, the CDR3 reads TGTGCCAGCTTGGGACTAGCGGGGGCCTACGAGCAGTACTTC. Translating gives CASLGLAGAYEQYF.

The rearrangement uses TRBV7-6 and TRBJ2-1, with D perhaps matching TRBD2 (6 bases). Trimming removed 7 bases from V and 6 bases from J, with 16 bases in between. The germline CDR1 and CDR2 sequences are SGHVS and FNYEAQ. This CDR3 contains 14 residues. CDR3 DNA sequence: TGTGCCAGCACCAACGGGGGTTCTCTCAATGAGCAGTTCTTC. It yields the protein CASTNGGSLNEQFF.

The J gene is TRBJ1-5, the V gene TRBV21-1; TRBD1 is taken as the D call from the table, unchecked against the DNA. TRBV21-1 is a listed pseudogene. There are 16 residues in the CDR3. For the CDR3, the DNA is TGTGCCAGCAGCTCCCGAAGGGACTGGGGGTCTCAGCCCCAGCATTTT. This translates into CASSSRRDWGSQPQHF.

Here the CDR3 reads CASSSEPGRIGRETQYF. The CDR3 DNA is TGTGCCAGCAGCTCAGAGCCGGGGCGGATAGGCCGAGAGACCCAGTACTTC. The V gene is TRBV7-9, the J gene TRBJ2-7; tentatively, D is TRBD1 or TRBD2 (5 bases each). Matching the DNA end better, TRBJ2-5 makes the J call doubtful. CDR3 length: 17 residues. In germline, CDR1 is SEHNR, CDR2 FQNEAQ (reference sequence).

This sequence joins TRBV6-5 and TRBJ2-1, with D perhaps TRBD2 (5 bases). This CDR3 has 14 residues. Germline V lookup: CDR1 MNHEY, CDR2 SVGAGI. The V end lost 6 bases, the J end lost 5 bases, and 14 bases lay between the germline ends. CDR3 in amino acids: CASRYEEADNEQFF. The CDR3 DNA reads TGTGCCAGCAGGTATGAGGAGGCGGACAATGAGCAGTTCTTC.

For this clonotype: A clone one base away is much larger, so this may be a read error. This chain connects TRBV10-3 to TRBJ2-1, with 9 bases that match TRBD2. The end of the DNA aligns better with TRBJ2-7, so the J call may be wrong. The CDR3 runs 18 residues. Germline loops: CDR1 ENHRY, CDR2 SYGVKD. CDR3: CVISDPTAGGLPNYEQYF. In nucleotides, the CDR3 is TGTGTCATCAGTGACCCTACAGCGGGGGGCCTTCCCAACTACGAGCAGTACTTC.

The DNA of the CDR3 is TGTGCCAGCAGGGAAAGACAGGCCTCTACCAGTGGCTACACCTTC. Amino acids: CASRERQASTSGYTF. The J gene is TRBJ1-2, the V gene TRBV6-1; possible D gene TRBD1, 6 bases. The V end lost 6 bases, the J end lost 7 bases, and 21 bases lay between the germline ends. The length of the CDR3 is 15 residues. Germline CDR1 and CDR2: MNHNS and SASEGT.

This chain links TRBV4-1 with TRBJ2-3, with 12 nucleotides matching TRBD2. The ends lost 2 bases at V and 3 bases at J; junction bases unmatched: 3. CDR3 length: 16 amino acids. CDR1 and CDR2 (germline): MGHRA, YSYEKL. DNA of the CDR3: TGCGCCAGCAGCCAAAGACTAGCGGGAGAAACAGATACGCAGTATTTT. Encoded protein: CASSQRLAGETDTQYF.

In this sample, this clonotype turned up a few times. The chain joins TRBV11-2 to TRBJ2-7; no definite D call. The V gene lost 5 bases and the J gene lost 1 base, with 21 bases spanning the gap. This CDR3 is built from 17 residues. Per the germline V gene, CDR1 is SGHAT and CDR2 is FQNNGV. The CDR3 nucleotides are TGTGCCAGCAGCCGTTTTCCCGCCCTCTTCAGATCCTACGAGCAGTACTTC. Its translation is CASSRFPALFRSYEQYF.

This clonotype has more than one count but fewer than ten. V gene TRBV4-2 combines with J gene TRBJ2-7, with a weak D call TRBD1 (6 bases). CDR1 is LGHNA, CDR2 YNFKEQ, per germline. Between the trimmed V and J ends, which lost 5 bases and 2 bases, there was a span of 13 bases. This CDR3 contains 14 residues. The CDR3 sequence is CASSDSRQAYEQYF. Here the CDR3 DNA reads TGTGCCAGCAGCGACTCCCGACAGGCCTACGAGCAGTACTTC.

As for this clonotype: Relative to the germline gene, one junction end is altered; a read error may explain this. V gene TRBV6-4 combines with J gene TRBJ2-3, with D tentatively TRBD2 (5 bases). The V gene's germline CDR1 is MRHNA and CDR2 SNTAGT. The CDR3 has 16 residues. This CDR3 is CASSPTQRKITDTRYF. The CDR3 DNA is TGTGCCAGCAGTCCAACTCAGCGGAAAATCACAGATACGCGGTATTTT.